The sequence of this TCR beta chain was determined in a study of post-analysis software for immune sequencing data. In the study overall: The courses of disease that were included comprised relapsing-remitting, secondary progressive and progressive-relapsing multiple sclerosis.

Details on this clonotype: The antigen remains undetermined.

Built from TCR beta cDNA, the libraries had unique molecular identifiers in them. Input amounts of roughly 0.85 to 11 million T cells were used. These gave about 500,000 cDNA molecules, so each molecule approximated one T cell. One entry per CDR3 protein results from TCRdb running MiXCR on the PCR reads. The sample has more than 500,000 distinct CDR3 sequences, less than 40% seen once. Study outcomes and limitations: Five TRBV segments were significantly more frequent in patients than in controls. TRBV5-6, TRBV5-1 and TRBV20-1 were among these segments. Analysis by F measure revealed that same-batch samples clustered strongly together. Controls had significantly higher normalized Chao1 diversity than multiple sclerosis patients.

This CDR3 region has 16 residues. Germline loops: CDR1 SGDLS, CDR2 YYNGEE. The germline V and J ends were trimmed by 3 bases and 5 bases, with 20 bases remaining between them. The chain joins TRBV9 to TRBJ2-5, with a possible D match to TRBD1 (5 bases). The sequenced sample consisted of blood. This clonotype originated in a girl aged 2-17 years with multiple sclerosis. For the CDR3, the DNA is TGTGCCAGCAGCGAGACGGCAAGGGGAACAGCGGAGACCCAGTACTTC. This encodes CASSETARGTAETQYF.